The rows below give T cell receptor beta chains drawn from one sample of a study of shared clonotypes between healthy human individuals. TCRdb's table, derived via immunoSEQ multiplex PCR, lists solely in-frame clones and lacks some. The sample lists roughly 2 million clones; 95% were seen once. What was sequenced was naive CD4+ T cells sorted from blood. These TCRs come from a man younger than 35 in good health. CDR3s include the opening cysteine and the closing phenylalanine or tryptophan. D genes are given only for firm matches. Not every row has a clone size; where given, it reads once, few, many or a size class.

TGTGCCAGCAGCTCCGACACAGCCTCTGGGGCCAACGTCCTGACTTTC	CASSSDTASGANVLTF	TRBJ2-6	.	.	TRBV2
TGTGCCAGCAGTTTACAGGCCGGTCGACTACTTAACACTGAAGCTTTCTTT	CASSLQAGRLLNTEAFF	TRBJ1-1	.	.	TRBV27
TGTGCCAGCAGTTATGCCGTAGGGGCCTATAATTCACCCCTCCACTTT	CASSYAVGAYNSPLHF	TRBJ1-6	.	few	TRBV6-5
TGTGCCAGCAGCCCCGGGCTAGCGGGGGCCTACGAGCAGTACTTC	CASSPGLAGAYEQYF	TRBJ2-7	TRBD2	.	TRBV7-2
TGTGCCAGCAGTGGAGGACTAGCGGGGAGGGAGACCCAGTACTTC	CASSGGLAGRETQYF	TRBJ2-5	TRBD2	.	TRBV28
TGTGCCAGCTCACCCCCTCTTATAGAGACCCAGTACTTC	CASSPPLIETQYF	TRBJ2-5	.	.	TRBV18
TGTGCCAGCAGCCCGGGACAGGGGGACTATGGCTACACCTTC	CASSPGQGDYGYTF	TRBJ1-2	TRBD1	.	TRBV6-5
TGTGCCAGCAGTGAGGGACGGACTCCCTACTTGGCCGCTTTCTTT	CASSEGRTPYLAAFF	TRBJ1-1	.	.	TRBV6-1
TGTGCCAGCAGGGGTACGGGACTAGCGGGGGGGCCTGCCTACAATGAGCAGTTCTTC	CASRGTGLAGGPAYNEQFF	TRBJ2-1	TRBD2	once	TRBV7-2
TGTGCCTGGGCCCGGGCAGATACGCAGTATTTT	CAWARADTQYF	TRBJ2-3	.	.	TRBV30
TGTGCTAGCAGCCGTCTGGCGGGAGGGCCTACAGATACGCAGTATTTT	CASSRLAGGPTDTQYF	TRBJ2-3	TRBD2	.	TRBV7-7
TGTGCCAGCAGTGAAGCCCCTCTCTCCGGGATACCTCTCGAGCAGTACTTC	CASSEAPLSGIPLEQYF	TRBJ2-7	.	.	TRBV6-1
TGTGCCAGCAGCCGCACCGGGACAGGGGACGAGCAGTACTTC	CASSRTGTGDEQYF	TRBJ2-7	TRBD1	.	TRBV7-9
TGTGCCAGAAAGCGGGATAGCACAGATACGCAGTATTTT	CARKRDSTDTQYF	TRBJ2-3	TRBD2	.	TRBV10-3
TGTGCCAGCAGCCGTTCAATCGGACAGGAATATGGCTACACCTTC	CASSRSIGQEYGYTF	TRBJ1-2	TRBD1	.	TRBV5-4
TGTGCCAGCTCACCGGGCCTAACAGATACGCAGTATTTT	CASSPGLTDTQYF	TRBJ2-3	.	.	TRBV18
TGTGCCAGTGGGTTGAGCTCCTATAATTCACCCCTCCACTTT	CASGLSSYNSPLHF	TRBJ1-6	.	.	TRBV19
TGTGCCAGCAGCTTAGTGGGGGCCGGGGAGCTGTTTTTT	CASSLVGAGELFF	TRBJ2-2	.	.	TRBV7-9
TGCGCCAGCAGCAACCCGGGACAGGGGACCTATGGCTACACCTTC	CASSNPGQGTYGYTF	TRBJ1-2	TRBD1	.	TRBV5-1
TGTGCCATCGGTTTTTTTGGGGCCCTCCACTTT	CAIGFFGALHF	TRBJ1-6	.	.	TRBV10-3
TGTGCCAGCAGCCCCGAAGCGGGGTCCTACGAGCAGTACTTC	CASSPEAGSYEQYF	TRBJ2-7	TRBD2	once	TRBV11-3
TGTGCCAGCAGCATCGGACAGGGGAACACCGGGGAGCTGTTTTTT	CASSIGQGNTGELFF	TRBJ2-2	TRBD1	.	TRBV7-2
TGCGCCAGCAGCTTGACTAGCGGGGGTACCGGGGAGCTGTTTTTT	CASSLTSGGTGELFF	TRBJ2-2	TRBD2	.	TRBV5-1
TGTGCCAGCACATCGACTAGCGGGAGAGCTACCGGGGAGCTGTTTTTT	CASTSTSGRATGELFF	TRBJ2-2	TRBD2	.	TRBV5-4
TGTGCCAGCAGTCCCTCTCTCTACGAGCAGTACTTC	CASSPSLYEQYF	TRBJ2-7	.	once	TRBV6-5
TGTGCCAGCAGCTTGACTGACAGAAGCATAGGGCTCAATCAGCCCCAGCATTTT	CASSLTDRSIGLNQPQHF	TRBJ1-5	.	.	TRBV5-6
TGTGCCGTGCGCAGGGACCCTGGCAATCAGCCCCAGCATTTT	CAVRRDPGNQPQHF	TRBJ1-5	.	.	TRBV6-1